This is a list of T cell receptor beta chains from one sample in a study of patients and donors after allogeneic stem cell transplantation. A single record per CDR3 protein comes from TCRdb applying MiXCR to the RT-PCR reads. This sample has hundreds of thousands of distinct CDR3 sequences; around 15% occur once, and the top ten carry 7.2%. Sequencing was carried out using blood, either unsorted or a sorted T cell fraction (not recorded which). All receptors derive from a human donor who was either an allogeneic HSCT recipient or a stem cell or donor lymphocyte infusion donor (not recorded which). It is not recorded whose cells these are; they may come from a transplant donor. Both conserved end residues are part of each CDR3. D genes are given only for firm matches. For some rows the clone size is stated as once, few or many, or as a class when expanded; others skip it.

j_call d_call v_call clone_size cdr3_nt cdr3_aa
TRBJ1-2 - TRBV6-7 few TGTGCCAGCAGTTACGGGGGCTACACCTTC CASSYGGYTF
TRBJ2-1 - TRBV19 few TGTGCCAGTAGTCCCCCGGCCGCTAAACGGGTTGAGCAGTTCTTC CASSPPAAKRVEQFF
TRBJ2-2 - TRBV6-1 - TGTGCCAGCGGTCGGACTTGGCCCGGGGAGCTGTTTTTT CASGRTWPGELFF
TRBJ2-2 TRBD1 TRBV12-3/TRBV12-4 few TGTGCCAGCAGTCGGGACAGACCGAACACCGGGGAGCTGTTTTTT CASSRDRPNTGELFF
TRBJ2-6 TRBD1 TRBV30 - TGTGCCTGGAGTGTACAAGGGACAGGGTCCCTGACTTTC CAWSVQGTGSLTF
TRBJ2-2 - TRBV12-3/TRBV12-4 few TGTGCCAGCAGTTTAGAGGCTACCGGGGAGCTGTTTTTT CASSLEATGELFF
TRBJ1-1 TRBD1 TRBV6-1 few TGTGCCAGCAGCCAAAACAGGGGCGGGGGAGCTTTCTTT CASSQNRGGGAFF
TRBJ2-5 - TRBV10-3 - TGTGCCGCCCAAAGGCAGATCCAAGAGACCCAGTACTTC CAAQRQIQETQYF
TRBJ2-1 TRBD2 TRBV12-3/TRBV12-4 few TGTGCCAGCAGTCCCGGGACTAGCTGGCCCTACAATGAGCAGTTCTTC CASSPGTSWPYNEQFF
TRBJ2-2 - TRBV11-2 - TGTGCCAGCAGCTTAGGGACACTTAACACCGGGGAGCTGTTTTTT CASSLGTLNTGELFF